Given below is one T cell receptor beta chain in context. Its antigen is not known. The germline gives CDR1 SGDLS, CDR2 YYNGEE. This CDR3 has 15 residues. V lost 3 bases to trimming and J lost 2 bases, with 14 bases between them. These data originate in a study of cytomegalovirus exposure and HLA in healthy donors. The study, taken as a whole, reports: In presence/absence analyses, roughly uniform sequencing depth across donors was assumed.

Primers: 60 Vbeta forward and 13 Jbeta reverse. The data were produced by immunoSEQ multiplex PCR, yet TCRdb's version contains in-frame clones alone and is incomplete. The profile shows 60,000 or so clones, roughly 77% of them singletons. The chain joins TRBV9 to TRBJ1-1; a possible D gene is TRBD1 (6 bases). The source material was PBMCs. The source is a woman in her 40s in good health and CMV-seropositive. The CDR3 region is CASSGATGPNTEAFF. CDR3 nucleotide sequence: TGTGCCAGCAGCGGGGCTACAGGGCCCAACACTGAAGCTTTCTTT.